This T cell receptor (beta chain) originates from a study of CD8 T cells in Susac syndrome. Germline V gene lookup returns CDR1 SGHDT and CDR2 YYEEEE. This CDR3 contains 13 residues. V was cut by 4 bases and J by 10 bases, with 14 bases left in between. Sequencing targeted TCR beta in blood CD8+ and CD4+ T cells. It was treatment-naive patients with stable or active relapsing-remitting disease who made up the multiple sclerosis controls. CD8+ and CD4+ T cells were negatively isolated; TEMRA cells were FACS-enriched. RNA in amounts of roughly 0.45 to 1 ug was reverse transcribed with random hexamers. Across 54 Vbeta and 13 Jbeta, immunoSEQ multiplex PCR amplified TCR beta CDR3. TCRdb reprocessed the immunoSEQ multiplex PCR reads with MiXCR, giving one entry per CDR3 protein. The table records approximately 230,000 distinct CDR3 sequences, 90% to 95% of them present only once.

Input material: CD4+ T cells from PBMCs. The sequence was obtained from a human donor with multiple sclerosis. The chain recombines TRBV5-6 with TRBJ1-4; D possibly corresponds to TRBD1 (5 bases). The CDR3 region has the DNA TGTGCCAGCAGCCCACCCTCCGGGGGAAAACTGTTTTTT. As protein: CASSPPSGGKLFF.